The 22 T cell receptor beta chains in this list originate from one sample, sequenced in a study of T cell responses to AZD1222 COVID-19 vaccine. TCRdb's copy holds only in-frame clones and misses some; the assay was immunoSEQ multiplex PCR. The sample yields some 140,000 clones, around nine tenths seen once. The sample consisted of peripheral blood, taken on day 0 of AZD1222 vaccination. All receptors come from an adult in good health.

The count of this clone is one. This chain uses TRBV24-1 with TRBJ2-1; D is perhaps TRBD2 (6 bases). In germline, CDR1 is KGHDR, CDR2 SFDVKD. Trimming shortened V by 4 bases and J by 2 bases, and 8 bases separated the two germline ends. CDR3 length equals 14 residues. The chain's CDR3 is CATSDGSPYNEQFF. The CDR3, as DNA: TGTGCCACCAGTGACGGGAGTCCCTACAATGAGCAGTTCTTC.

The V and J genes are TRBV9 and TRBJ2-1; a possible D gene is TRBD2 (6 bases). The CDR3 has 18 residues. Germline V gene sequence: CDR1 SGDLS, CDR2 YYNGEE. Trimming cost V 0 bases and J 8 bases, with 24 bases left between them. CDR3 sequence: CASSVDGSGAYFEDEQFF. DNA of the CDR3: TGTGCCAGCAGCGTAGATGGTAGCGGAGCGTACTTCGAGGATGAGCAGTTCTTC.

The chain links TRBV19 to TRBJ2-2; 10 nucleotides line up with TRBD1. V lost 1 base to trimming and J lost 4 bases; unmatched junction nucleotides: 6. The CDR3 is made up of 17 amino acids. Germline V gives CDR1 LNHDA, CDR2 SQIVND (reference sequence). The CDR3 bases are TGTGCCAGTAGTATAGCCCGAGGACAGGGGGGCACCGGGGAGCTGTTTTTT. This gives the protein CASSIARGQGGTGELFF. Full variable domain (remainder filled in from reference TRBV19 and TRBJ2-2): DGGITQSPKYLFRKEGQNVTLSCEQNLNHDAMYWYRQDPGQGLRLIYYSQIVNDFQKGDIAEGYSVSREKKESFPLTVTSAQKNPTAFYLCASSIARGQGGTGELFFGEGSRLTVL.

The chain carries TRBV6-4 and TRBJ1-6; D is perhaps TRBD1 (5 bases). Germline V gives CDR1 MRHNA, CDR2 SNTAGT. The CDR3 contains 15 residues. Trimming shortened V by 0 bases and J by 11 bases, and 14 bases separated the two germline ends. CDR3 sequence reads: CASSDSPGGWTPLHF. CDR3 bases: TGTGCCAGCAGTGACTCACCGGGGGGTTGGACACCCCTCCACTTT.

J is TRBJ2-1 and V is TRBV28, with a tentative D call TRBD2 (5 bases). Germline-derived CDR1 and CDR2 are MDHEN and SYDVKM. Trimming shortened V by 4 bases and J by 2 bases, and 18 bases separated the two germline ends. This CDR3 has 17 residues. The CDR3: CASSSWARTLTYNEQFF. The CDR3 region has the DNA TGTGCCAGCAGTTCATGGGCCCGGACTCTAACCTACAATGAGCAGTTCTTC.

The chain uses TRBV30 and TRBJ2-1, with 11 bases lining up with TRBD2. CDR3 length equals 16 residues. In germline, CDR1 is GTSNPN, CDR2 SVGIG (reference sequence). J lost 11 bases, V lost 0 bases, and 12 bases had no gene match. The CDR3 DNA reads TGTGCCTGGAGTGTAACTAGCGGGAGAGGTCGGGCGAAGCAGTTCTTC. Its translation is CAWSVTSGRGRAKQFF.

The J gene is TRBJ2-5, the V gene TRBV29-1; weak D call: TRBD2 (5 bases). Trimming cost V 7 bases and J 10 bases, with 19 bases left between them. CDR1 SQVTM and CDR2 ANQGSEA come from the germline V gene. The CDR3 runs to 12 residues. The CDR3 reads CSAQPRVGSQYF. In DNA, the CDR3 is TGCAGCGCCCAACCCCGGGTAGGGAGCCAGTACTTC.

This chain links TRBV4-1 with TRBJ2-7; D is unclear. This CDR3 is 13 amino acids long. The V and J ends lost 0 bases and 4 bases respectively, with 7 bases between them. CDR1 MGHRA and CDR2 YSYEKL come from the germline V gene. The chain's CDR3 is CASSQEGLYEQYF. In DNA, the CDR3 is TGCGCCAGCAGCCAAGAAGGTCTTTACGAGCAGTACTTC.

This chain uses TRBV24-1 with TRBJ2-3, with D uncertain. The CDR3 length is 15 residues. The germline V gene encodes CDR1 KGHDR and CDR2 SFDVKD. V dropped 3 bases and J dropped 4 bases, with 13 bases sitting between them. CDR3 protein: CATSDGARGSDTQYF. The DNA for the CDR3 is TGTGCCACCAGTGATGGAGCCCGCGGATCAGATACGCAGTATTTT.

This clone was found once. The genes are TRBV10-3 and TRBJ2-3; D is unresolved. This CDR3 is 12 amino acids long. The V gene lost 3 bases and the J gene lost 10 bases, with 11 bases spanning the gap. Germline CDR1 reads ENHRY; CDR2 reads SYGVKD. The CDR3 sequence is CAISDQVVAQYF. The CDR3 DNA follows: TGTGCCATCAGTGATCAGGTCGTCGCGCAGTATTTT.

This sequence joins TRBV5-1 and TRBJ1-3; D uncertain. The CDR3 contains 14 residues. The V gene lost 1 base and the J gene lost 0 bases, with 5 bases spanning the gap. CDR1 SGHRS and CDR2 YFSETQ come from the germline V gene. This CDR3 reads CASSLLGSGNTIYF. The CDR3 nucleotides read TGCGCCAGCAGCTTGCTCGGCTCTGGAAACACCATATATTTT.

V is TRBV5-4 and J is TRBJ2-5, with D uncertain. The germline V gene encodes CDR1 SGHNT and CDR2 YYREEE (reference sequence). Trimming took off 4 bases at V and 5 bases at J, with 18 bases between the two ends. This CDR3 is built from 15 residues. This chain's CDR3 is CASSPPGFSSETQYF. CDR3 nucleotide sequence: TGTGCCAGCAGCCCCCCCGGTTTTTCTTCGGAGACCCAGTACTTC.

V is TRBV6-2 or TRBV6-3 and J is TRBJ1-5; D might be TRBD1 (6 bases). This CDR3 region has 16 residues. The germline V and J ends were trimmed by 6 bases and 4 bases, with 19 bases remaining between them. Germline CDR1 and CDR2: MNHEY and SVGEGT. CDR3 residues: CASSPSIGGLNQPQHF. The CDR3 DNA sequence: TGTGCCAGCAGCCCATCAATCGGGGGGCTAAATCAGCCCCAGCATTTT.

The chain couples TRBV19 to TRBJ1-3; D uncertain. V lost 5 bases and J 0 bases, leaving 8 bases between the germline ends. Germline lookup yields CDR1 LNHDA and CDR2 SQIVND (reference sequence). The CDR3 is 14 amino acids. The CDR3 nucleotides are TGTGCCAGTAGTCTCTACGGCTCTGGAAACACCATATATTTT. The encoded protein is CASSLYGSGNTIYF.

As concerns this clone: This same CDR3 is encoded by further DNA sequences in the sample. The chain couples TRBV3-1 (or the pseudogene TRBV3-2) to TRBJ2-3; D is uncertain. Per the germline V gene, CDR1 is LGHDT and CDR2 is YNNKEL (reference sequence). This CDR3 has 15 amino acids. V lost 1 base and J 3 bases, leaving 11 bases between the germline ends. CDR3 protein: CASSQGGASTDTQYF. CDR3 bases: TGTGCCAGCAGCCAAGGTGGAGCGTCTACAGATACGCAGTATTTT.

This rearrangement joins TRBV4-3 to TRBJ1-6; 8 bases are a match to TRBD1. CDR3 size: 15 residues. From germline, CDR1 is LGHNA and CDR2 YSLEER. The V and J ends lost 0 bases and 8 bases, in that order; junction bases with no gene match: 3. The CDR3 nucleotides are TGCGCCAGCAGCCAAGAGGACAGGGCTCATTCACCCCTCCACTTT. Encoded protein: CASSQEDRAHSPLHF.

This clone was recorded a few times. CDR3 sequence: CASSFGQAILEAFF. The CDR3 DNA reads as TGTGCCAGCAGCTTTGGGCAGGCGATCCTCGAAGCTTTCTTT. The chain links TRBV5-4 to TRBJ1-1, with D uncertain. V dropped 2 bases and J dropped 8 bases, with 16 bases sitting between them. This CDR3 is built from 14 residues. Per germline, CDR1 SGHNT and CDR2 YYREEE (reference sequence).

V usage is TRBV4-3 and J usage is TRBJ1-1; a weak D match, TRBD1 (6 bases). From germline, CDR1 is LGHNA and CDR2 YSLEER. The length of the CDR3 is 15 residues. Trimming removed 0 bases from V and 4 bases from J, with 12 bases in between. CDR3 protein: CASSQDSQGFTEAFF. In DNA form, the CDR3 reads TGCGCCAGCAGCCAAGATTCGCAGGGGTTCACTGAAGCTTTCTTT.

The chain has TRBV11-2 and TRBJ2-2, with 10 positions matching TRBD1. The germline gives CDR1 SGHAT, CDR2 FQNNGV. The V segment lost 5 bases and the J segment 8 bases; nucleotides outside the gene matches: 2. The CDR3 spans 13 residues. CDR3 bases: TGTGCCAGCAGCCGACAGGGGGCTGGGGAGCTGTTTTTT. This gives the protein CASSRQGAGELFF.

The chain employs TRBV4-2 and TRBJ1-2; D unclear. Trimming left V 0 bases short and J 2 bases short, with 10 bases between. The CDR3 sequence is 15 residues long. Germline lookup yields CDR1 LGHNA and CDR2 YNFKEQ. In DNA, the CDR3 is TGTGCCAGCAGCCAAGATCGCGAGAGAAACTATGGCTACACCTTC. This encodes CASSQDRERNYGYTF.

V and J are TRBV4-3 and TRBJ2-1, with 8 bases that match TRBD1. The CDR3 is 16 residues long. Germline CDR1 and CDR2: LGHNA and YSLEER. J gave up 4 bases and V 2 bases, and 7 bases lay outside the gene matches. The DNA for the CDR3 is TGCGCCAGCAGCCAATCGTGGGGGACAGGTTACAATGAGCAGTTCTTC. The encoded protein is CASSQSWGTGYNEQFF.

This chain uses TRBV5-1 with TRBJ2-2; 7 nucleotides align to TRBD1. The CDR3 runs to 15 residues. Unmatched junction bases numbered 10, after V lost 3 bases and J lost 8 bases. Germline V gives CDR1 SGHRS, CDR2 YFSETQ. The CDR3 loop reads CASSSIRDSLGELFF. The CDR3 coding sequence is TGCGCCAGCAGCTCAATCAGGGACAGTCTAGGGGAGCTGTTTTTT.